Given below is one T cell receptor beta chain in context. No antigen is known for it. One end of the junction does not line up with germline, which may come from a read error. Template switching introduced a universal primer site, and the cDNA bore unique molecular identifiers. Each CDR3 protein gets one entry after TCRdb re-called the 5' RACE reads with MiXCR. The repertoire consists of approximately 500,000 distinct CDR3 sequences, with approximately 24% occurring once and the leading ten covering roughly 3%. Germline CDR1 and CDR2: MNHEY and SVGAGI. This CDR3 region has 11 residues. The record originates from a study of identical twins. Findings and caveats of the study: Its conclusions, products of cross-sectional statistical analysis, did not come from following the same donors.

These records were also assigned to another study, of T cells expressing NK-cell markers. From that study: Sorted T-cell subsets CD3+CD56+NKG2C+, CD3+CD56+NKG2C- and CD3+CD56-NKG2C+ were TCR beta-sequenced. The dominant NKG2C+ clonotypes represented about 1.0-8% of CD8+ T cells in over 5 donors.

This TCR derives from a woman younger than 30 in good health. Source material: CD4+ T cells sorted from blood. The chain uses TRBV6-5 and TRBJ1-2; D ambiguous. Here the CDR3 reads CASSYSSRQVF. The CDR3 DNA reads TGTGCCAGCAGTTACTCGAGTCGGCAGGTCTTC.